The clone carrying this T cell receptor (beta chain) has a handful of counts. Its antigen is not known. This entry comes from a study of human T cells and chemical hapten exposure. Across the study: Patients had diphenylcyclopropenone applied to the scalp weekly throughout the roughly 23-week study. Points from the study as a whole: Patch test score was positively correlated with the counts of TCRs that had expanded at PT1.

Using its own MiXCR run on the RACE reads, TCRdb lists one record per CDR3 protein. The repertoire holds under 450,000 distinct CDR3 sequences, roughly 4.8% seen once, with approximately 2.5% in the top ten. This CDR3 comprises 13 residues. V was pared by 6 bases and J by 11 bases, with 19 bases between. As for time point: patch test 1, 2 weeks after DPC sensitization. Documented treatment: therapeutic diphenylcyclopropenone sensitization with weekly scalp DPC. Blood, whole and unfractionated, served as the source for total RNA extraction. The source is a woman in her forties or fifties with alopecia areata. Some clones in this sample may be carry-over from other donors' samples. The rearrangement joins TRBV12-3 or TRBV12-4 to TRBJ1-1; D gene unclear. Source: whole blood, taken in connection with sensitization to the hapten diphenylcyclopropenone (DPC). CDR3 bases: TGTGCCAGCAGCCTAGTGGCCCCACAAGGGGCTTTCTTT. It is translated as CASSLVAPQGAFF.